This TCR beta chain was obtained from a study of T cell changes during pregnancy in multiple sclerosis. Sequencing used immunoSEQ multiplex PCR; TCRdb keeps in-frame clones, though not all of them. The sample yields around 30,000 clones, more than 80% seen once. The length of the CDR3 is 14 residues. V lost 3 bases, J lost 2 bases, and 9 bases lay in between. Germline V CDR1 and CDR2: SGHTA, FQGTGA. This chain uses TRBV7-3 with TRBJ2-3; TRBD2 is a possible D gene (6 bases). Here the sequenced sample was CD4+ T cells from peripheral blood mononuclear cells, taken in the first trimester of pregnancy. This receptor was obtained from a female donor with multiple sclerosis, enrolled in a pregnancy study. CDR3 DNA: TGTGCCAGCAGCTTTAGCGGCTCCACAGATACGCAGTATTTT. This translates into CASSFSGSTDTQYF.